This T cell receptor (beta chain) was identified during a study of T cell repertoires in cytomegalovirus infection. TCRdb recomputed calls from the reads with MiXCR, one row per CDR3 protein. Seen here are roughly 500,000 distinct CDR3 sequences, about 10% observed once, and the top ten hold about 10%. Study findings and constraints: The ex vivo response was dominated by HLA-C-restricted CMV-specific TCR beta clonotypes.

In this sample, this clonotype turned up many times. Its specificity is not known. The TCR comes from a human donor in good health (CMV status not recorded). Some clones in this sample may be carry-over from other donors' samples. The sequenced sample was PBMCs.

CDR3 in amino acids: CASSLAGSMNTEAFF. As DNA, the CDR3 is TGTGCCAGCAGCTTAGCGGGCAGCATGAACACTGAAGCTTTCTTT. The chain combines TRBV7-2 with TRBJ1-1; D is undetermined. The V and J ends lost 0 bases and 0 bases respectively, with 8 bases between them. Germline V gives CDR1 SGHTA, CDR2 FQGNSA. This CDR3 contains 15 residues.